Listed below are T cell receptor beta chains from one sample, sequenced in a study of technical replicates of blood from a few donors. Assay: immunoSEQ multiplex PCR; the TCRdb copy retains only in-frame clones and omits some. Among around 63,000 clones listed, more than 85% were seen once. The sequenced sample was PBMCs. The receptors stem from a human donor in good health. Some clones in this sample may be carry-over from other donors' samples. Each CDR3 is given with its conserved first and last residue. Fields, in order: CDR3 length, D gene, J gene, V gene, clone size, CDR3 DNA, CDR3 protein. A D gene is named only where the DNA matches it firmly. Clone size is shown for a subset of rows, as once, few, many or a class of expanded clone.

16	NA	TRBJ1-2	TRBV6-5	NA	TGTGCCAGCAGTTACTCGAGGACTAGATCGTACGCTGGCTACACCTTC	CASSYSRTRSYAGYTF
15	TRBD1	TRBJ1-5	TRBV2	NA	TGTGCCAGCAGCCTGGACAGGGATAGCAATCAGCCCCAGCATTTT	CASSLDRDSNQPQHF
16	TRBD1	TRBJ2-3	TRBV7-6	NA	TGTGCCAGCAGCTTAAAGGGGGCGTTCGGGACAGATACGCAGTATTTT	CASSLKGAFGTDTQYF
13	TRBD1	TRBJ2-7	TRBV5-1	once	TGCGCCAGCAGCCGGGGACAGGGCTACGAGCAGTACTTC	CASSRGQGYEQYF
14	NA	TRBJ1-5	TRBV7-2	NA	TGTGCCAGCAGCTTAAAGCAGGGCGGTCAGCCCCAGCATTTT	CASSLKQGGQPQHF
16	TRBD1	TRBJ2-7	TRBV5-1	NA	TGCGCCAGCAGCTTGGAAACTGGCAGGGGGCTTTACGAGCAGTACTTC	CASSLETGRGLYEQYF
14	TRBD1	TRBJ1-2	TRBV5-6	many	TGTGCCAGCAACTTAGAGACAGGGTTCTATGGCTACACCTTC	CASNLETGFYGYTF
13	NA	TRBJ2-5	TRBV9	NA	TGTGCCAGCAGCGTAGGGACCGGGGGGACCCAGTACTTC	CASSVGTGGTQYF
15	TRBD2	TRBJ2-1	TRBV18	NA	TGTGCCAGCTCAATCGGGACTAGCGGTACCGGTGAGCAGTTCTTC	CASSIGTSGTGEQFF
16	NA	TRBJ2-7	TRBV4-3	NA	TGCGCCAGCAGCCAAGATTTCCTCCCTCCCTCCTACGAGCAGTACTTC	CASSQDFLPPSYEQYF
14	TRBD1	TRBJ2-7	TRBV5-1	NA	TGCGCCAGCAGCCCGGGGACAGGGGATTACGAGCAGTACTTC	CASSPGTGDYEQYF
14	TRBD1	TRBJ1-1	TRBV10-3	once	TGTGCCATCAGTGGGACAGGAGGAAACACTGAAGCTTTCTTT	CAISGTGGNTEAFF
14	NA	TRBJ1-2	TRBV7-8	NA	TGTGCCAGCAGCTTAGGGGGGGGAGTCTATGGCTACACCTTC	CASSLGGGVYGYTF
14	NA	TRBJ2-1	TRBV30	once	TGTGCCTGGGGTCCCTCTCGGGGGTACAATGAGCAGTTCTTC	CAWGPSRGYNEQFF
15	NA	TRBJ1-2	TRBV4-3	NA	TGCGCCAGCAGCCTGGGAGGGGCGAGTAACTATGGCTACACCTTC	CASSLGGASNYGYTF
15	NA	TRBJ1-1	TRBV5-4	few	TGTGCCAGCAGCTTTCGCAGGTCTGGGGGGACTGAAGCTTTCTTT	CASSFRRSGGTEAFF
13	TRBD2	TRBJ2-7	TRBV7-7	NA	TGTGCCAGCAGCCCCGGGGGGGGCTACGAGCAGTACTTC	CASSPGGGYEQYF
16	TRBD2	TRBJ2-1	TRBV7-9	NA	TGTGCCAGCAGCCTGCGCAGCGGGAGGGCTTACAATGAGCAGTTCTTC	CASSLRSGRAYNEQFF